A single sample is the source of the 14 T cell receptor beta chains below, sequenced in a study of shared clonotypes between healthy human individuals. The method was immunoSEQ multiplex PCR; TCRdb's version includes in-frame clones alone and lacks a portion of them. The data contain over a million clones, around 74% of them singletons. What was sequenced was memory CD4+ T cells sorted from blood. The subset: CD45RA-negative fraction. All receptors derive from a man in his late teens or twenties in good health.

The CDR3 coding sequence is TGTGCCAGCAGTGAAGCGGGGGGGCAGCGAGAGCAGTACTTC. Translating it yields CASSEAGGQREQYF. The chain combines TRBV6-1 with TRBJ2-7; D might be TRBD2 (7 bases). This CDR3 has 14 residues. Looked up from germline, CDR1 is MNHNS and CDR2 is SASEGT. V was shortened by 0 bases and J by 7 bases, with 13 bases between the two germline ends.

The chain recombines TRBV5-1 with TRBJ2-3; D is undetermined. V was pared by 0 bases and J by 2 bases, with 10 bases between. Germline lookup yields CDR1 SGHRS and CDR2 YFSETQ. The CDR3 has 15 residues. CDR3 nucleotide sequence: TGCGCCAGCAGCTTGGAAAGTAAACTCACAGATACGCAGTATTTT. This sequence encodes CASSLESKLTDTQYF.

The V and J genes are TRBV11-3 and TRBJ2-1; TRBD1 might be the D (5 bases). Trimming took 1 base from V and 2 from J, leaving 9 bases between them. CDR3 length: 15 residues. From germline, CDR1 is SGHNT and CDR2 YENEEA. The DNA for the CDR3 is TGTGCCAGCAGCTTAGGGGGCGAAGCCTACAATGAGCAGTTCTTC. Translated: CASSLGGEAYNEQFF.

The chain carries TRBV7-9 and TRBJ2-2, with TRBD1 matching 7 bases. Germline V lookup: CDR1 SEHNR, CDR2 FQNEAQ (reference sequence). After removal of 1 base from V and 4 bases from J, the junction contained 0 bases not matched to a gene. This CDR3 region has 14 residues. The CDR3 sequence is CASSLGQGTGELFF. The CDR3 nucleotides are TGTGCCAGCAGCTTAGGACAGGGCACCGGGGAGCTGTTTTTT.

There are many counts of this clone. This chain uses TRBV6-5 with TRBJ2-2, with D perhaps TRBD1 (5 bases). This CDR3 is 13 amino acids long. CDR1 and CDR2 (germline): MNHEY, SVGAGI. The V gene lost 10 bases and the J gene lost 2 bases, with 11 bases spanning the gap. CDR3 in DNA: TGTGCCACCAGGACACAAAACACCGGGGAGCTGTTTTTT. Translated: CATRTQNTGELFF.

This chain connects TRBV5-1 to TRBJ2-2; D may be TRBD2 (5 bases). Germline V gene lookup returns CDR1 SGHRS and CDR2 YFSETQ. This CDR3 has 15 amino acids. Deletions cut 4 bases from V and 7 bases from J, with 17 bases between. The CDR3 nucleotides read TGCGCCAGCAGCGCGGGCCCTGAGTATGGCGGGGAGCTGTTTTTT. Its translation: CASSAGPEYGGELFF.

In this sample, this clone turned up once. The sample holds other DNA sequences that translate to the same CDR3. J is TRBJ2-5 and V is TRBV5-6, with TRBD2 matching over 12 bases. Germline V CDR1 and CDR2: SGHDT, YYEEEE. J gave up 2 bases and V 4 bases, and 6 bases lay outside the gene matches. The CDR3 is 16 amino acids. CDR3 residues: CASSLGLAGTQETQYF. CDR3 nucleotides: TGTGCCAGCAGCCTTGGACTAGCGGGGACTCAAGAGACCCAGTACTTC.

The gene calls are TRBV7-2 and TRBJ2-3; possibly TRBD2 for D (5 bases). Trimming stripped 5 bases from V and 4 bases from J, with 22 bases between. The CDR3 covers 17 residues. Germline V gene lookup returns CDR1 SGHTA and CDR2 FQGNSA. This CDR3 is CASSEGDWTSPSDTQYF. The CDR3 bases are TGTGCCAGCAGCGAGGGAGACTGGACTTCCCCATCAGATACGCAGTATTTT.

The CDR3 is CASSHDRDSEETQYF. CDR3 nucleotide sequence: TGTGCCAGCAGCCACGACCGGGACTCAGAAGAGACCCAGTACTTC. The chain is built from TRBV5-4 and TRBJ2-5; D might be TRBD2 (6 bases). This CDR3 has 15 residues. V gave up 4 bases and J gave up 3 bases, with 16 bases separating them. The germline CDR1 and CDR2 sequences are SGHNT and YYREEE (reference sequence).

The chain employs TRBV5-6 and TRBJ2-7, with a weak D call TRBD2 (5 bases). With 0 bases removed from V and 0 bases from J, the gap between germline ends came to 13 bases. CDR1 and CDR2 (germline): SGHDT, YYEEEE. The CDR3 has 16 amino acids. The CDR3 DNA is TGTGCCAGCAGCTTGGATGGCCGAGGGAGCTCCTACGAGCAGTACTTC. Translating it yields CASSLDGRGSSYEQYF.

This clone was detected a few times. CDR3 nucleotides: TGTGCCAGCTCACTCCAGAGGGACGGCCCGTACTTC. Residues: CASSLQRDGPYF. The gene calls are TRBV18 and TRBJ2-7; either TRBD1 or TRBD2 may supply D (5 bases each). The CDR3 sequence is 12 residues long. The V gene lost 4 bases and the J gene lost 12 bases, with 16 bases spanning the gap. The germline V gene encodes CDR1 KGHSH and CDR2 LQKENI.

Concerning this clone itself: This sample includes further DNA sequences coding for the same CDR3. V and J are TRBV7-2 and TRBJ2-5, with a weak D call TRBD2 (5 bases). The CDR3 length is 12 residues. Per germline, CDR1 SGHTA and CDR2 FQGNSA. Trimming left V 5 bases short and J 7 bases short, with 11 bases between. This CDR3 is CASSPGGGTQYF. The CDR3, as DNA: TGTGCCAGCAGCCCAGGAGGAGGGACCCAGTACTTC.

Points on this clone: An end of the junction does not agree with germline; a read error may underlie this. The chain combines TRBV11-2 with TRBJ1-6; 9 bases align to TRBD1. From germline, CDR1 is SGHAT and CDR2 FQNNGV. This CDR3 region has 16 residues. The CDR3 region is CASSQVQGAEVSPLHF. The CDR3 nucleotides are TGCGCCAGCAGCCAAGTACAGGGGGCGGAGGTGTCACCCCTCCACTTT.

The chain joins TRBV6-5 to TRBJ2-1, with TRBD2 identical over 9 bases. Germline-derived CDR1 and CDR2 are MNHEY and SVGAGI. This CDR3 comprises 15 residues. Trimming removed 6 bases from V and 6 bases from J; junction bases left unmatched: 9. In DNA, the CDR3 is TGTGCCAGCAGCCACACTCCGACTAGCGGCAATGAGCAGTTCTTC. Translated: CASSHTPTSGNEQFF.